This entry concerns a single T cell receptor (beta chain). The sample originates from a study of blood T cell repertoires in COVID-19. Looking at the study overall: Sources were T cells, B-cell-depleted T cells, or PBMCs; the material itself was cDNA or gDNA.

In the original processing: Amplification from reference gene primers served as the basis for estimated nucleated cell counts. Libraries were prepared by immunoSEQ multiplex PCR; TCRdb keeps only in-frame clonotypes and omits some of them. The V and J calls and clone size were taken over from that table, and D and trimming were inferred from the DNA. The top ten clones hold approximately 18% of a sample with tens of thousands of clones, 82% of them seen once. The V end was cut by 1 base, the J end by 3 bases, with 16 bases between. From germline, CDR1 is SQVTM and CDR2 ANQGSEA. The CDR3 contains 16 residues.

V usage is TRBV29-1 and J usage is TRBJ2-1, with TRBD2 as a possible D gene (5 bases). The origin of this receptor is a human donor in a cohort sampled during active COVID-19. Specimen: peripheral blood. For the CDR3, the DNA is TGCAGCGTTGAAGGCGGCAGGACTCAAAACTACAATGAGCAGTTCTTC. It codes for CSVEGGRTQNYNEQFF.